This T cell receptor beta chain comes out of a study of CD8 T cells in Susac syndrome. When the RNA was reverse transcribed, random hexamers were used with an input of roughly 0.5 to 1 ug. MiXCR was run by TCRdb on the immunoSEQ multiplex PCR reads, yielding one entry per CDR3 protein. Of 170,000 or so distinct CDR3 sequences in the sample, around 95% were seen once. Notes on the study in general: Clonal expansion was absent from the CD4+ T cell repertoires in Susac syndrome. The study acknowledged a relatively small number of individuals in its TCR sequencing and HLA analysis.

Notes on this clonotype: As yet, its antigen is unknown.

The CDR3 runs to 13 residues. Germline assignment: CDR1 GTSNPN and CDR2 SVGIG (reference sequence). Trimming took 1 base from V and 1 from J, leaving 7 bases between them. The clonotype comes from a human donor with Susac syndrome. What was sequenced was CD4+ T cells from PBMCs. V is TRBV30 and J is TRBJ1-1; D is unclear. CDR3 residues: CAWSALGNTEAFF. DNA of the CDR3: TGTGCCTGGAGTGCCTTGGGGAACACTGAAGCTTTCTTT.